This is a list of T cell receptor beta chains from one sample in a study of cytomegalovirus exposure and HLA in healthy donors. Assay: immunoSEQ multiplex PCR; the TCRdb copy retains only in-frame clones and omits some. The table has about 160,000 clones, roughly 75% seen once; the top ten hold around 2.4%. Sample: PBMCs. The receptors were gathered from a female donor in good health and CMV-seronegative. Both conserved end residues are part of each CDR3. A D gene is named only where the DNA matches it firmly. Clone size is stated in some rows and not others, as once, few, many or a class when expanded.

d_call j_call v_call clone_size cdr3_aa cdr3_nt
TRBD1 TRBJ2-3 TRBV6-6 few CASTDRDRTTDTQYF TGTGCCAGCACCGACCGGGACAGGACCACAGATACGCAGTATTTT
NA TRBJ2-3 TRBV5-1 NA CASSNAPGRASTDTQYF TGCGCCAGCAGCAACGCTCCCGGGAGAGCTAGCACAGATACGCAGTATTTT
TRBD1 TRBJ1-1 TRBV5-1 once CASSWGAGGPTEAFF TGCGCCAGCAGCTGGGGAGCAGGGGGCCCCACTGAAGCTTTCTTT
TRBD2 TRBJ2-3 TRBV4-2 NA CASSQGRSGRVADTQYF TGTGCCAGCAGCCAAGGTCGTAGCGGGAGGGTCGCAGATACGCAGTATTTT
NA TRBJ2-1 TRBV7-8 NA CASSLEAGRGNNEQFF TGTGCCAGCAGCTTAGAGGCAGGAAGGGGCAACAATGAGCAGTTCTTC
NA TRBJ1-6 TRBV9 NA CASSVGGERSPLHF TGTGCCAGCAGCGTAGGGGGGGAACGTTCACCCCTCCACTTT
NA TRBJ2-2 TRBV18 once CASSPYGSANTGELFF TGTGCCAGCTCACCTTACGGGAGCGCGAACACCGGGGAGCTGTTTTTT
TRBD2 TRBJ2-4 TRBV4-3 NA CASSQEAGVINIQYF TGCGCCAGCAGCCAAGAGGCGGGAGTGATAAACATTCAGTACTTC
TRBD1 TRBJ2-2 TRBV10-2 NA CASSVSDRGNTGELFF TGCGCCAGCAGTGTCTCGGACAGGGGAAACACCGGGGAGCTGTTTTTT
TRBD2 TRBJ2-2 TRBV9 NA CATAVSGGGTGELFF TGTGCCACGGCCGTTAGCGGGGGGGGCACCGGGGAGCTGTTTTTT
NA TRBJ1-2 TRBV7-2 once CASSSTGPSNYGYTF TGTGCCAGCAGCTCGACAGGACCCTCTAACTATGGCTACACCTTC